This passage covers 29 T cell receptor beta chains from one sample sequenced in a study of shared clonotypes between healthy human individuals. Method: immunoSEQ multiplex PCR; TCRdb's copy keeps in-frame clones and lacks some. The table records a few million clones, approximately 95% of them present only once. Sequencing was performed on naive CD4+ T cells sorted from blood. Documented subset: CD45RA+ positively selected. These receptors all stem from a man aged 18 to 35 in good health.

The chain couples TRBV18 to TRBJ2-7, with 12 nucleotides matching TRBD1. V shed 6 bases and J 6 bases; nucleotides not matched to a gene: 9. The CDR3 is made up of 15 amino acids. The germline V gene encodes CDR1 KGHSH and CDR2 LQKENI. The CDR3 loop reads CASSLTRDRGREQYF. The CDR3 coding sequence is TGTGCCAGCTCCCTGACAAGGGACAGGGGGCGCGAGCAGTACTTC.

Details on this clone: Other DNA sequences in this sample translate to the same CDR3. The chain links TRBV29-1 to TRBJ1-1; no definite D call. Trimming left V 0 bases short and J 5 bases short, with 7 bases between. Germline V gives CDR1 SQVTM, CDR2 ANQGSEA. The CDR3 is 12 amino acids. The CDR3 reads CSVEDGGTEAFF. For the CDR3, the DNA is TGCAGCGTTGAAGATGGCGGGACTGAAGCTTTCTTT.

As DNA, the CDR3 is TGTGCCAGCTCACCGACGGGAGTGGGGGCTGAGCAGTTCTTC. Its translation is CASSPTGVGAEQFF. The gene calls are TRBV18 and TRBJ2-1; TRBD1 or TRBD2 may be the D gene (6 bases each). V lost 3 bases and J 9 bases, leaving 15 bases between the germline ends. The CDR3 length is 14 residues. CDR1 is KGHSH and CDR2 is LQKENI in the germline V gene.

In this sample, this clone turned up a few times. The CDR3, as DNA: TGTGCCAGCAGGGGGGACCGATATAATGAAAAACTGTTTTTT. As protein: CASRGDRYNEKLFF. The chain employs TRBV25-1 and TRBJ1-4; a possible D gene is TRBD1 (5 bases). Trimming shortened V by 6 bases and J by 4 bases, and 12 bases separated the two germline ends. This CDR3 contains 14 residues. Germline V gene sequence: CDR1 MGHDK, CDR2 SYGVNS.

The chain employs TRBV5-1 and TRBJ1-2; unclear D gene. Germline V lookup: CDR1 SGHRS, CDR2 YFSETQ. This CDR3 region has 16 residues. Trimming stripped 0 bases from V and 0 bases from J, with 12 bases between. The CDR3: CASSLGPSGANYGYTF. The CDR3 region has the DNA TGCGCCAGCAGCTTGGGACCCTCCGGGGCTAACTATGGCTACACCTTC.

Only one count was recorded for this clone. The chain joins TRBV15 to TRBJ2-7; D gene ambiguous. The V end was cut by 3 bases, the J end by 3 bases, with 9 bases between. This CDR3 has 13 amino acids. Germline assignment: CDR1 LNHNV and CDR2 YYDKDF (reference sequence). CDR3 nucleotide sequence: TGTGCCACCAGCAGGGCCCTTATCTACGAGCAGTACTTC. Protein sequence: CATSRALIYEQYF.

This chain uses TRBV6-5 with TRBJ2-1; D is possibly TRBD1 or TRBD2 (5 bases each). This CDR3 spans 12 amino acids. Trimming took off 8 bases at V and 6 bases at J, with 11 bases between the two ends. Germline V CDR1 and CDR2: MNHEY, SVGAGI. CDR3 sequence reads: CASWDPGNEQFF. The CDR3 DNA is TGTGCCAGCTGGGACCCTGGCAATGAGCAGTTCTTC.

This clone was seen once. The gene calls are TRBV10-3 and TRBJ2-7; 9 nucleotides line up with TRBD1. Germline CDR1 is ENHRY and CDR2 is SYGVKD. With V trimmed by 9 bases and J by 11 bases, 14 bases remained unmatched. This CDR3 has 13 residues. CDR3 DNA sequence: TGTGCCATGCCCGATCTCCGGACAGGGGTAAAGTACTTC. Translation gives CAMPDLRTGVKYF.

The rearrangement links TRBV7-2 to TRBJ2-7, with D possibly matching TRBD2 (6 bases). This CDR3 has 15 residues. Germline V gene lookup returns CDR1 SGHTA and CDR2 FQGNSA. The V end lost 3 bases, the J end lost 0 bases, and 12 bases lay between the germline ends. Written as DNA, the CDR3 is TGTGCCAGCAGCTTGATAGCGGTTAGCTCCTACGAGCAGTACTTC. Its translation: CASSLIAVSSYEQYF. Complete variable domain (other parts from reference TRBV7-2 and TRBJ2-7): GAGVSQSPSNKVTEKGKDVELRCDPISGHTALYWYRQSLGQGLEFLIYFQGNSAPDKSGLPSDRFSAERTGGSVSTLTIQRTQQEDSAVYLCASSLIAVSSYEQYFGPGTRLTVT.

V and J are TRBV4-3 and TRBJ2-5; tentatively, D is TRBD1 (6 bases). The CDR3 runs 14 residues. Trimming pared 0 bases from V and 2 bases from J, leaving 7 bases between. CDR1 is LGHNA and CDR2 is YSLEER in the germline V gene. In DNA, the CDR3 is TGCGCCAGCAGCCAAGAGCAGGGGCAAGAGACCCAGTACTTC. Translating gives CASSQEQGQETQYF.

The rearrangement links TRBV4-1 to TRBJ1-5, with D unresolved. Germline V CDR1 and CDR2: MGHRA, YSYEKL. Trimming shortened V by 4 bases and J by 4 bases, and 17 bases separated the two germline ends. CDR3 size: 16 residues. The CDR3 DNA reads TGCGCCAGCAGCCCAAGAGTTGTCCATGCGAATCAGCCCCAGCATTTT. Residues: CASSPRVVHANQPQHF.

This clone was seen just once. The chain links TRBV6-1 to TRBJ1-4; D is unresolved. The CDR3 is made up of 12 amino acids. V was pared by 3 bases and J by 8 bases, with 7 bases between. Germline CDR1 reads MNHNS; CDR2 reads SASEGT. CDR3: CASSDVGEKLFF. In nucleotides, the CDR3 is TGTGCCAGCAGTGATGTAGGGGAAAAACTGTTTTTT.

The V gene is TRBV5-6, the J gene TRBJ2-7, with TRBD2 as a possible D gene (6 bases). The CDR3 contains 14 residues. Trimming shortened V by 5 bases and J by 0 bases, and 12 bases separated the two germline ends. Germline CDR1 and CDR2: SGHDT and YYEEEE. CDR3 coding DNA: TGTGCCAGCAGTACTTACGGGAGCTCCTACGAGCAGTACTTC. Translated, it gives CASSTYGSSYEQYF.

The rearrangement joins TRBV28 to TRBJ1-2, with a weak D call TRBD1 (6 bases). The CDR3 consists of 13 residues. Germline lookup yields CDR1 MDHEN and CDR2 SYDVKM. V gave up 8 bases and J gave up 8 bases, with 18 bases separating them. CDR3 DNA sequence: TGTGCCAGCGTAAACGAGGGGGTGGCAGGCTACACCTTC. Translated: CASVNEGVAGYTF.

On this clone: Other DNA sequences in this specimen translate into the identical CDR3. The chain has TRBV5-4 and TRBJ1-6; a weak D match, TRBD1 (5 bases). CDR3 length: 14 amino acids. V lost 4 bases and J lost 4, with 9 bases in between. From germline, CDR1 is SGHNT and CDR2 YYREEE (reference sequence). CDR3 DNA: TGTGCCAGCAGCCAAGACAGATATAATTCACCCCTCCACTTT. It encodes CASSQDRYNSPLHF.

V is TRBV28 and J is TRBJ2-7, with TRBD1 matching over 7 bases. Germline V gene data show CDR1 as MDHEN and CDR2 as SYDVKM. The CDR3 has 13 amino acids. Unmatched junction bases numbered 8, after V lost 10 bases and J lost 2 bases. CDR3 residues: CATHPGQPYEQYF. In DNA, the CDR3 is TGTGCCACCCACCCGGGACAGCCCTACGAGCAGTACTTC.

The genes are TRBV5-1 and TRBJ1-1, with D perhaps TRBD1 (5 bases). V lost 4 bases and J 0 bases, leaving 16 bases between the germline ends. CDR3 length: 16 residues. Germline V gives CDR1 SGHRS, CDR2 YFSETQ. DNA of the CDR3: TGCGCCAGCAGCCCCCGGGACGGGATATTGAACACTGAAGCTTTCTTT. This codes for CASSPRDGILNTEAFF.

This clone was seen once. V gene TRBV19 combines with J gene TRBJ1-1; weak D call: TRBD1 (6 bases). V shed 4 bases and J shed 1 base, with 13 bases lying between them. Germline loops: CDR1 LNHDA, CDR2 SQIVND (reference sequence). There are 15 residues in the CDR3. The CDR3 DNA reads TGTGCCAGTAGTACCCAACAGGGTCGGAACACTGAAGCTTTCTTT. It is translated as CASSTQQGRNTEAFF.

The gene calls are TRBV11-2 and TRBJ1-3; 7 bases are shared with TRBD1. Germline V CDR1 and CDR2: SGHAT, FQNNGV. The CDR3 spans 15 residues. The V segment lost 5 bases and the J segment 0 bases; nucleotides outside the gene matches: 4. DNA of the CDR3: TGTGCCAGCAGCAACAGGGGCAACTCTGGAAACACCATATATTTT. Its protein is CASSNRGNSGNTIYF. Full variable domain (outside the CDR3, taken from reference TRBV11-2 and TRBJ1-3): EAGVAQSPRYKIIEKRQSVAFWCNPISGHATLYWYQQILGQGPKLLIQFQNNGVVDDSQLPKDRFSAERLKGVDSTLKIQPAKLEDSAVYLCASSNRGNSGNTIYFGEGSWLTVV.

V usage is TRBV5-1 and J usage is TRBJ2-7, with D uncertain. Trimming left V 3 bases short and J 0 bases short, with 10 bases between. Germline V gene data show CDR1 as SGHRS and CDR2 as YFSETQ. The CDR3 spans 14 residues. The CDR3 loop reads CASSSLTPSYEQYF. For the CDR3, the DNA is TGCGCCAGCAGCTCCTTAACCCCCTCCTACGAGCAGTACTTC.

This clone has just one count. This rearrangement joins TRBV27 to TRBJ1-3, with D perhaps matching TRBD1 (5 bases). V was pared by 6 bases and J by 8 bases, with 17 bases between. CDR3 length: 14 residues. Germline CDR1 is MNHEY and CDR2 is SMNVEV (reference sequence). DNA for the CDR3: TGTGCCAGCAGGCCTTTAGGGTTGGGGGACACCATATATTTT. Translation: CASRPLGLGDTIYF.

The CDR3 DNA sequence: TGTGCCAGCAGAAAAGACAGGGCAGCTAACTATGGCTACACCTTC. This sequence encodes CASRKDRAANYGYTF. The chain has TRBV11-3 and TRBJ1-2; 7 bases line up with TRBD1. The junction had 7 bases not matched to a gene; V was cut back by 6 bases and J by 0 bases. The CDR3 extends over 15 amino acids. The germline V gene encodes CDR1 SGHNT and CDR2 YENEEA.

Points on this clone: Other DNA sequences of this sample code for an identical CDR3. The chain couples TRBV5-6 to TRBJ2-1, with 8 positions matching TRBD2. The CDR3 has 15 amino acids. Germline loops: CDR1 SGHDT, CDR2 YYEEEE. J lost 4 bases, V lost 2 bases, and 5 bases had no gene match. The DNA of the CDR3 is TGTGCCAGCAGCTTCGGTACTAGCGGTTACAATGAGCAGTTCTTC. It codes for CASSFGTSGYNEQFF.

This clone was seen only once. This rearrangement joins TRBV5-6 to TRBJ1-3; 7 bases agree with TRBD1. Per germline, CDR1 SGHDT and CDR2 YYEEEE. The CDR3 spans 18 residues. V shed 4 bases and J 4 bases; nucleotides not matched to a gene: 17. CDR3 in amino acids: CASSMPPRTGADGNTIYF. The DNA for the CDR3 is TGTGCCAGCAGCATGCCGCCTCGGACAGGAGCCGACGGAAACACCATATATTTT.

The CDR3 region is CASSDQIGTSGSYSSSYEQYF. The CDR3 DNA follows: TGTGCCAGCAGTGACCAAATAGGGACTAGCGGGAGTTATTCTAGCTCCTACGAGCAGTACTTC. The chain carries TRBV6-4 and TRBJ2-7; 14 bases map to TRBD2. CDR3 size: 21 residues. Trimming at V came to 2 bases and at J to 0 bases, leaving 15 bases not matched to a gene. Germline V gene lookup returns CDR1 MRHNA and CDR2 SNTAGT.

This sequence joins TRBV10-2 and TRBJ1-5, with TRBD1 as a possible D gene (5 bases). Trimming removed 4 bases at V and 6 bases at J, with 10 bases between. The V gene's germline CDR1 is WSHSY and CDR2 SAAADI. This CDR3 has 13 amino acids. The CDR3 DNA reads TGCGCCAGCAGTGCTGGGGGGGGTCAGCCCCAGCATTTT. Amino acid sequence: CASSAGGGQPQHF.

The chain employs TRBV19 and TRBJ1-6, with 10 bases identical to TRBD1. The CDR3 spans 14 residues. Trimming removed 7 bases from V and 10 bases from J; junction bases left unmatched: 7. Germline V gene sequence: CDR1 LNHDA, CDR2 SQIVND (reference sequence). The CDR3 region has the DNA TGTGCCAGTATCGGGACAGGGGATAGGTCACCCCTCCACTTT. Translating gives CASIGTGDRSPLHF.

About this clone: This sample also contains other DNA sequences that code for the same CDR3. V and J are TRBV6-6 and TRBJ2-3; 9 bases are shared with TRBD1. Trimming at V came to 6 bases and at J to 2 bases, leaving 6 bases not matched to a gene. The germline V gene encodes CDR1 MNHNY and CDR2 SVGAGI (reference sequence). This CDR3 is built from 15 residues. The DNA of the CDR3 is TGTGCCAGCAGCCGGGGACAGGGCGACACAGATACGCAGTATTTT. Translating gives CASSRGQGDTDTQYF.

The V gene is TRBV5-1, the J gene TRBJ2-7, with 10 bases identical to TRBD1. Germline CDR1 and CDR2: SGHRS and YFSETQ. This CDR3 contains 16 residues. V lost 0 bases and J lost 3; bases outside the gene matches: 6. CDR3 DNA sequence: TGCGCCAGCAGCTTGGCGGTAAGGACAGGGGGCTACGAGCAGTACTTC. Amino acids: CASSLAVRTGGYEQYF.